The next 21 T cell receptor beta chains were all read from a single sample in a study of blood T cell repertoires in COVID-19. The assay was immunoSEQ multiplex PCR, and TCRdb's table has in-frame clones only and misses some. The data hold around 97,000 clones, with more than 70% observed a single time. The sequenced sample was peripheral blood. Receptors originate from a woman of 80 years or more in a cohort sampled during active COVID-19.

The chain carries TRBV24-1 and TRBJ1-6; D might be TRBD1 (5 bases). This CDR3 is 12 amino acids long. V was clipped by 3 bases and J by 15 bases, with 11 bases between them. CDR1 KGHDR and CDR2 SFDVKD come from the germline V gene. This CDR3 reads CATSDHAGHLHF. DNA of the CDR3: TGTGCCACCAGTGATCACGCAGGGCACCTCCACTTT.

The gene calls are TRBV7-3 and TRBJ2-1, with 10 positions matching TRBD2. This CDR3 comprises 14 residues. Germline trimming cut 5 bases from V and 7 bases from J; bases unmatched to any gene: 5. CDR1 and CDR2 from the germline V gene are SGHTA and FQGTGA. The CDR3 DNA sequence: TGTGCCAGCAGCGAGCGGGGGGGCATTAATGAGCAGTTCTTC. Protein: CASSERGGINEQFF.

This sequence joins TRBV9 and TRBJ2-1, with a weak D call TRBD1 (6 bases). The germline CDR1 and CDR2 sequences are SGDLS and YYNGEE. Deletions cut 6 bases from V and 7 bases from J, with 14 bases between. The CDR3 runs to 13 residues. The DNA of the CDR3 is TGTGCCAGCACGACGACAGGAAAAAATGAGCAGTTCTTC. It codes for CASTTTGKNEQFF.

This chain connects TRBV28 to TRBJ1-2; TRBD1 matches at 8 bases. Trimming removed 6 bases from V and 4 bases from J; junction bases left unmatched: 7. Germline CDR1 is MDHEN and CDR2 is SYDVKM. The CDR3 runs 14 residues. The CDR3 sequence: CASRPGQATYGYTF. The DNA of the CDR3 is TGTGCCAGCAGACCGGGACAGGCGACCTATGGCTACACCTTC.

V usage is TRBV5-1 and J usage is TRBJ2-3; 10 nucleotides agree with TRBD2. The CDR3 is 16 amino acids. The V gene end was trimmed by 0 bases and the J gene end by 0 bases; junction bases not matched to a gene: 1. The V gene's germline CDR1 is SGHRS and CDR2 YFSETQ. The CDR3 is CASSLVSGGSTDTQYF. DNA of the CDR3: TGCGCCAGCAGCTTGGTTAGCGGGGGGAGCACAGATACGCAGTATTTT.

V and J are TRBV5-1 and TRBJ2-1; 11 bases fit TRBD2. Germline CDR1 SGHRS, CDR2 YFSETQ. After removal of 5 bases from V and 7 bases from J, the junction contained 8 bases not matched to a gene. The CDR3 spans 15 residues. The CDR3 loop is CASRLAGGPINEQFF. The DNA for the CDR3 is TGCGCCAGCAGATTAGCGGGGGGGCCGATTAATGAGCAGTTCTTC.

The gene calls are TRBV4-1 and TRBJ2-1; D unresolved. V was pared by 1 base and J by 10 bases, with 8 bases between. The germline V gene has CDR1 MGHRA and CDR2 YSYEKL. The CDR3 totals 12 residues. The CDR3 here is CASSQVAAEQFF. DNA of the CDR3: TGCGCCAGCAGCCAAGTTGCGGCCGAGCAGTTCTTC.

This clone was recorded only once. The rearrangement uses TRBV3-1 (or the pseudogene TRBV3-2) and TRBJ2-1; TRBD2 matches at 12 bases. This CDR3 is 20 amino acids long. Per germline, CDR1 LGHDT and CDR2 YNNKEL (reference sequence). The trim removed 0 bases at V and 6 bases at J, leaving 15 bases unmatched. CDR3 region: CASSQDGLAGLSRPRNEQFF. The CDR3 DNA reads TGTGCCAGCAGCCAAGATGGACTAGCGGGACTATCCCGGCCTCGCAATGAGCAGTTCTTC.

J is TRBJ2-3 and V is TRBV5-8; 10 bases line up with TRBD2. This CDR3 has 17 residues. V lost 0 bases, J lost 6 bases, and 10 bases stayed unmatched. Germline values: CDR1 SGHTS, CDR2 YDEGEE. Here the CDR3 reads CASSLAVSSSGSDTQYF. DNA for the CDR3: TGTGCCAGCAGCTTGGCCGTTAGCTCTAGCGGGAGTGATACGCAGTATTTT.

The CDR3 nucleotides are TGTGCCAGCAGTAAGAACAGGGCTCGGGGTCGAAGCCCTGAAGCTTTCTTT. It yields the protein CASSKNRARGRSPEAFF. The chain combines TRBV27 with TRBJ1-1; D is possibly TRBD1 (6 bases). Germline-derived CDR1 and CDR2 are MNHEY and SMNVEV (reference sequence). This CDR3 is 17 amino acids long. The V and J ends lost 5 bases and 6 bases respectively, with 25 bases between them.

The V gene is TRBV27, the J gene TRBJ2-7, with unresolved D. From germline, CDR1 is MNHEY and CDR2 SMNVEV (reference sequence). This CDR3 has 15 residues. V lost 0 bases to trimming and J lost 2 bases, with 11 bases between them. The CDR3 nucleotides are TGTGCCAGCAGTTTATCCGATCTACTTACCTACGAGCAGTACTTC. Amino acids: CASSLSDLLTYEQYF.

The J gene is TRBJ2-2, the V gene TRBV25-1; unclear D gene. Trimming cost V 5 bases and J 1 base, with 5 bases left between them. From germline, CDR1 is MGHDK and CDR2 SYGVNS. The CDR3 length is 13 residues. CDR3 loop: CASSSLNTGELFF. The CDR3 bases are TGTGCCAGCAGTTCTCTGAACACCGGGGAGCTGTTTTTT. Complete variable domain (other parts from reference TRBV25-1 and TRBJ2-2): EADIYQTPRYLVIGTGKKITLECSQTMGHDKMYWYQQDPGMELHLIHYSYGVNSTEKGDLSSESTVSRIRTEHFPLTLESARPSHTSQYLCASSSLNTGELFFGEGSRLTVL.

V gene TRBV5-1 combines with J gene TRBJ2-5, with 14 bases lining up with TRBD2. This CDR3 spans 16 amino acids. With V trimmed by 4 bases and J by 5 bases, 7 bases remained unmatched. Germline-derived CDR1 and CDR2 are SGHRS and YFSETQ. This CDR3 is CASSRGLAGAQETQYF. The CDR3 DNA follows: TGCGCCAGCAGCAGGGGACTAGCGGGAGCGCAGGAGACCCAGTACTTC. Full variable domain (rest looked up from reference TRBV5-1 and TRBJ2-5): KAGVTQTPRYLIKTRGQQVTLSCSPISGHRSVSWYQQTPGQGLQFLFEYFSETQRNKGNFPGRFSGRQFSNSRSEMNVSTLELGDSALYLCASSRGLAGAQETQYFGPGTRLLVL.

The chain couples TRBV10-3 to TRBJ2-3; the match to TRBD1 covers 7 bases. CDR3 size: 14 residues. The germline gives CDR1 ENHRY, CDR2 SYGVKD. J was trimmed by 4 bases and V by 11 bases; bases with no gene match: 12. In DNA form, the CDR3 reads TGTGCCGCAGGAAAGGGACAGTTCTCAGATACGCAGTATTTT. It translates to CAAGKGQFSDTQYF.

This clone was detected only a few times. This rearrangement joins TRBV11-3 to TRBJ2-1; 8 bases are shared with TRBD1. Germline trimming cut 0 bases from V and 7 bases from J; bases unmatched to any gene: 11. Germline CDR1 reads SGHNT; CDR2 reads YENEEA. This CDR3 is built from 17 residues. The CDR3 DNA follows: TGTGCCAGCAGCTTAGACAGGGGGCCCGTTAGTAGAAATGAGCAGTTCTTC. Protein sequence: CASSLDRGPVSRNEQFF.

The chain joins TRBV25-1 to TRBJ1-2; 7 bases agree with TRBD1. The germline gives CDR1 MGHDK, CDR2 SYGVNS. The CDR3 consists of 15 residues. J gave up 8 bases and V 3 bases, and 12 bases lay outside the gene matches. CDR3 DNA: TGTGCCAGCAGTGATTCCCAACAGGGGCTCAACGGCTACACCTTC. It encodes CASSDSQQGLNGYTF.

The chain couples TRBV12-3 or TRBV12-4 to TRBJ1-1; D gene ambiguous. The CDR3 is 13 residues long. Deletions cut 5 bases from V and 5 bases from J, with 12 bases between. The CDR3 loop is CASSLETGTEAFF. The CDR3 nucleotides read TGTGCCAGCAGTCTAGAGACGGGGACTGAAGCTTTCTTT.

The chain employs TRBV6-5 and TRBJ1-1; D is possibly TRBD1 (6 bases). Trimming removed 4 bases from V and 5 bases from J, with 14 bases in between. Germline V lookup: CDR1 MNHEY, CDR2 SVGAGI. The CDR3 is 14 residues long. In DNA, the CDR3 is TGTGCCAGCAGTTGGAACAGGGCTAGGACTGAAGCTTTCTTT. It yields the protein CASSWNRARTEAFF.

The chain is built from TRBV3-1 (or the pseudogene TRBV3-2) and TRBJ2-3; 7 bases map to TRBD1. Germline values: CDR1 LGHDT, CDR2 YNNKEL (reference sequence). CDR3 length equals 18 residues. Losses at the gene ends were 3 bases for V and 5 bases for J; bases not matched to a gene: 17. CDR3 DNA: TGTGCCAGCAGCCATCGCCTAGTACCGGGACAGACGCGAGATACGCAGTATTTT. Translated: CASSHRLVPGQTRDTQYF.

V is TRBV19 and J is TRBJ1-6; no definite D call. V lost 10 bases and J 8 bases, leaving 15 bases between the germline ends. CDR3 size: 13 residues. Germline CDR1 is LNHDA and CDR2 is SQIVND (reference sequence). CDR3 residues: CATVGVGDSPLHF. DNA for the CDR3: TGTGCCACCGTCGGAGTGGGAGATTCACCCCTCCACTTT.

J is TRBJ1-2 and V is TRBV13; the D is unclear. This CDR3 spans 13 amino acids. V lost 2 bases to trimming and J lost 5 bases, with 9 bases between them. Germline V gene lookup returns CDR1 PRHDT and CDR2 FYEKMQ (reference sequence). CDR3 DNA sequence: TGTGCCAGCAGCTTAACAGCTCAGTATGGCTACACCTTC. Residues: CASSLTAQYGYTF. Drawing the rest from reference TRBV13 and TRBJ1-2, the complete variable domain is AAGVIQSPRHLIKEKRETATLKCYPIPRHDTVYWYQQGPGQDPQFLISFYEKMQSDKGSIPDRFSAQQFSDYHSELNMSSLELGDSALYFCASSLTAQYGYTFGSGTRLTVV.